A single sample gave rise to the 29 T cell receptor beta chains below, sequenced in a study of blood T cell repertoires in COVID-19. Here immunoSEQ multiplex PCR was the method, and the copy in TCRdb shows in-frame clones only, minus some. Found here are roughly 120,000 clones, more than 85% of them singletons; the top ten hold around 2%. Sequenced sample: peripheral blood. Receptors were obtained from a man aged 50 or older with COVID-19, enrolled during active disease.

The V and J genes are TRBV7-2 and TRBJ1-1, with TRBD1 as a possible D gene (5 bases). With 5 bases removed from V and 4 bases from J, the gap between germline ends came to 14 bases. This CDR3 region has 14 residues. Germline assignment: CDR1 SGHTA and CDR2 FQGNSA. Here the CDR3 DNA reads TGTGCCAGCAGCCTACAACCAGGGATCACTGAAGCTTTCTTT. Translated: CASSLQPGITEAFF.

The rearrangement joins TRBV11-2 to TRBJ1-4; D might be TRBD1 (6 bases). The CDR3 has 16 amino acids. The germline gives CDR1 SGHAT, CDR2 FQNNGV. V was trimmed by 5 bases and J by 0 bases, leaving 13 bases between them. The CDR3 loop reads CASSPEGGATNEKLFF. CDR3 bases: TGTGCCAGCAGCCCAGAGGGGGGGGCAACTAATGAAAAACTGTTTTTT.

This clone has a single count. J is TRBJ1-1 and V is TRBV5-1; 10 nucleotides agree with TRBD1. The V segment lost 5 bases and the J segment 4 bases; nucleotides outside the gene matches: 14. CDR1 and CDR2 from the germline V gene are SGHRS and YFSETQ. The CDR3 consists of 17 residues. The CDR3 reads CASRTRTGGIGGTEAFF. The CDR3 region has the DNA TGCGCCAGCAGAACCCGGACAGGGGGAATCGGAGGCACTGAAGCTTTCTTT.

The chain carries TRBV3-1 (or the pseudogene TRBV3-2) and TRBJ2-6; 10 nucleotides line up with TRBD1. The V gene end was trimmed by 0 bases and the J gene end by 2 bases; junction bases not matched to a gene: 10. Looked up from germline, CDR1 is LGHDT and CDR2 is YNNKEL (reference sequence). This CDR3 has 20 residues. CDR3 sequence (DNA): TGTGCCAGCAGCCAAGAATATCTGGGGGACAGGGGAACTGGGGCCAACGTCCTGACTTTC. As protein: CASSQEYLGDRGTGANVLTF.

The chain employs TRBV6-5 and TRBJ2-7; a weak D match, TRBD1 (6 bases). CDR3 length equals 13 residues. Looked up from germline, CDR1 is MNHEY and CDR2 is SVGAGI. V lost 6 bases and J 6 bases, leaving 15 bases between the germline ends. The CDR3 nucleotides read TGTGCCAGCAGATCACATACAGGGTTCGAGCAGTACGTC. It encodes CASRSHTGFEQYV.

The V and J genes are TRBV6-5 and TRBJ2-1; D unclear. The CDR3 extends over 14 amino acids. Germline V CDR1 and CDR2: MNHEY, SVGAGI. Trimming left V 0 bases short and J 0 bases short, with 3 bases between. CDR3 DNA: TGTGCCAGCAGTTACTCGAGCTCCTACAATGAGCAGTTCTTC. This encodes CASSYSSSYNEQFF.

The rearrangement joins TRBV6-6 to TRBJ1-5, with D hard to call. The germline gives CDR1 MNHNY, CDR2 SVGAGI (reference sequence). The CDR3 is made up of 14 amino acids. V was cut by 2 bases and J by 0 bases, with 5 bases left in between. For the CDR3, the DNA is TGTGCCAGCAGTTACCAGGTTAGCAATCAGCCCCAGCATTTT. Its protein is CASSYQVSNQPQHF.

This rearrangement joins TRBV20-1 to TRBJ2-7, with 8 bases identical to TRBD2. Germline V gene sequence: CDR1 DFQATT, CDR2 SNEGSKA (reference sequence). There are 13 residues in the CDR3. V was pared by 3 bases and J by 6 bases, with 7 bases of the junction left unmatched. Here the CDR3 DNA reads TGCAGTGCTAGTGGTGCTAGCGGGCTCGAGCAGTACTTC. This encodes CSASGASGLEQYF.

V is TRBV2 and J is TRBJ2-7; possible D gene TRBD1, 6 bases. Germline values: CDR1 SNHLY, CDR2 FYNNEI. The V end was cut by 0 bases, the J end by 2 bases, with 8 bases between. CDR3 size: 14 residues. Here the CDR3 DNA reads TGTGCCAGCAGTGAAGCTACAGGGCCCTACGAGCAGTACTTC. Residues: CASSEATGPYEQYF.

About this clone itself: This sample includes further DNA sequences coding for the same CDR3. This chain joins TRBV6-5 and TRBJ2-5; 7 nucleotides match TRBD2. This CDR3 spans 14 amino acids. Trimming cost V 0 bases and J 5 bases; bases outside gene matches: 3. Germline V gene lookup returns CDR1 MNHEY and CDR2 SVGAGI. The CDR3 region is CASSYSGGGETQYF. The DNA of the CDR3 is TGTGCCAGCAGTTACTCGGGGGGAGGGGAGACCCAGTACTTC.

The DNA for the CDR3 is TGTGCCTGGAGTGTAATAGGGGCCAACATTCAGTACTTC. This encodes CAWSVIGANIQYF. The chain combines TRBV30 with TRBJ2-4, with D maybe TRBD1 (5 bases). The CDR3 loop spans 13 amino acids. V lost 0 bases to trimming and J lost 7 bases, with 10 bases between them. Germline values: CDR1 GTSNPN, CDR2 SVGIG (reference sequence).

The chain has TRBV19 and TRBJ1-2; D is unclear. The V gene's germline CDR1 is LNHDA and CDR2 SQIVND (reference sequence). The V and J ends lost 7 bases and 1 base respectively, with 16 bases between them. This CDR3 comprises 15 residues. This chain's CDR3 is CASMRRDTFNYGYTF. DNA of the CDR3: TGTGCCAGTATGCGCCGTGACACCTTTAACTATGGCTACACCTTC.

The chain has TRBV7-2 and TRBJ2-5; D is unresolved. The V and J ends lost 5 bases and 3 bases respectively, with 10 bases between them. Germline values: CDR1 SGHTA, CDR2 FQGNSA. The CDR3 has 13 residues. CDR3 amino acids: CASSTNREETQYF. The CDR3 DNA is TGTGCCAGCAGCACCAACAGAGAAGAGACCCAGTACTTC. Together with reference TRBV7-2 and TRBJ2-5, the CDR3 gives the full variable domain: GAGVSQSPSNKVTEKGKDVELRCDPISGHTALYWYRQSLGQGLEFLIYFQGNSAPDKSGLPSDRFSAERTGGSVSTLTIQRTQQEDSAVYLCASSTNREETQYFGPGTRLLVL.

This clone was picked up a small number of times. The genes are TRBV10-3 and TRBJ2-5, with D possibly matching TRBD2 (6 bases). The CDR3 sequence is 15 residues long. V gave up 3 bases and J gave up 5 bases, with 16 bases separating them. The V gene's germline CDR1 is ENHRY and CDR2 SYGVKD. CDR3 sequence (DNA): TGTGCCATCAGTGAAGTGGGGGGATTCGGGGAGACCCAGTACTTC. Translation: CAISEVGGFGETQYF.

The chain combines TRBV9 with TRBJ2-3; TRBD1 might be the D (5 bases). Trimming took off 2 bases at V and 1 base at J, with 8 bases between the two ends. The CDR3 is 14 residues long. Per the germline V gene, CDR1 is SGDLS and CDR2 is YYNGEE. CDR3 loop: CASSVLGGTDTQYF. DNA of the CDR3: TGTGCCAGCAGCGTTCTAGGGGGCACAGATACGCAGTATTTT.

The chain is built from TRBV5-4 and TRBJ1-6, with no clear D. V shed 7 bases and J shed 2 bases, with 7 bases lying between them. The CDR3 contains 13 residues. Germline V gene lookup returns CDR1 SGHNT and CDR2 YYREEE (reference sequence). Written as DNA, the CDR3 is TGTGCCAGCCGGGATACCTATAATTCACCCCTCCACTTT. It codes for CASRDTYNSPLHF.

The V call is TRBV7-9, the J call TRBJ2-7; TRBD1 matches 10 bases. Germline loops: CDR1 SEHNR, CDR2 FQNEAQ (reference sequence). This CDR3 region has 13 residues. The V segment lost 7 bases and the J segment 4 bases; nucleotides outside the gene matches: 4. Written as DNA, the CDR3 is TGTGCCAGCACCGGGGACAGGGGTTACGAGCAGTACTTC. Amino acids: CASTGDRGYEQYF.

The chain uses TRBV7-9 and TRBJ2-1, with TRBD2 matching over 10 bases. V was pared by 5 bases and J by 7 bases, with 5 bases of the junction left unmatched. The CDR3 has 14 amino acids. Germline CDR1 reads SEHNR; CDR2 reads FQNEAQ (reference sequence). The CDR3 sequence: CASSTGTSANEQFF. The CDR3 DNA is TGTGCCAGCAGCACCGGGACTAGCGCGAATGAGCAGTTCTTC.

This rearrangement joins TRBV4-1 to TRBJ1-1; TRBD1 might be the D (6 bases). This CDR3 spans 16 amino acids. Germline V CDR1 and CDR2: MGHRA, YSYEKL. The germline V and J ends were trimmed by 1 base and 4 bases, with 16 bases remaining between them. The CDR3 DNA sequence: TGCGCCAGCAGCCAAGGTCCCCTCAGGGGATCCACTGAAGCTTTCTTT. Translation: CASSQGPLRGSTEAFF.

This clone was counted once. The gene calls are TRBV24-1 and TRBJ2-2; 10 bases fit TRBD2. CDR1 KGHDR and CDR2 SFDVKD come from the germline V gene. V shed 3 bases, J shed 2 bases, and the junction held 8 bases outside the gene matches. This CDR3 comprises 18 residues. CDR3 in amino acids: CATSDPSGRWGNTGELFF. The CDR3 nucleotides read TGTGCCACCAGTGATCCTAGCGGGAGATGGGGAAACACCGGGGAGCTGTTTTTT.

The chain has TRBV19 and TRBJ2-1; TRBD2 matches at 12 bases. The CDR3 totals 17 residues. Germline-derived CDR1 and CDR2 are LNHDA and SQIVND (reference sequence). Losses at the gene ends were 6 bases for V and 3 bases for J; bases not matched to a gene: 9. The CDR3 bases are TGTGCCAGTAGGGCTAGCGGGAGGGCCTCCCGCTACAATGAGCAGTTCTTC. Protein: CASRASGRASRYNEQFF.

This rearrangement joins TRBV28 to TRBJ1-2; 9 nucleotides match TRBD1. Germline V gene lookup returns CDR1 MDHEN and CDR2 SYDVKM. The CDR3 totals 14 residues. V gave up 4 bases and J gave up 4 bases; unmatched junction bases: 4. The chain's CDR3 is CASSSGQGSYGYTF. As DNA, the CDR3 is TGTGCCAGCAGTTCGGGACAGGGAAGCTATGGCTACACCTTC.

The J gene is TRBJ2-6, the V gene TRBV19; TRBD2 aligns across 9 bases. There are 15 residues in the CDR3. Germline V CDR1 and CDR2: LNHDA, SQIVND (reference sequence). Here the CDR3 reads CVLAGGAIGANVLTF. The DNA for the CDR3 is TGTGTACTCGCGGGGGGGGCTATTGGGGCCAACGTCCTGACTTTC.

Details on this clone: This sample also contains other DNA sequences that code for the same CDR3. V is TRBV28 and J is TRBJ2-2; no reliable D call. The V and J ends lost 1 base and 0 bases respectively, with 9 bases between them. Per germline, CDR1 MDHEN and CDR2 SYDVKM. The CDR3 has 16 amino acids. CDR3 protein: CASSLLSTANTGELFF. The CDR3 DNA sequence: TGTGCCAGCAGTTTATTATCTACCGCGAACACCGGGGAGCTGTTTTTT.

The chain has TRBV28 and TRBJ1-5; weak D call: TRBD1 (6 bases). CDR3 length: 16 residues. Germline loops: CDR1 MDHEN, CDR2 SYDVKM. Between the trimmed V and J ends, which lost 3 bases and 5 bases, there was a span of 17 bases. CDR3 in amino acids: CASSLAPGGGDQPQHF. The CDR3 coding sequence is TGTGCCAGCAGTTTGGCGCCAGGAGGGGGGGATCAGCCCCAGCATTTT.

Concerning this clone: This same CDR3 is encoded by further DNA sequences in the sample. The chain carries TRBV6-1 and TRBJ2-7; D may be TRBD2 (5 bases). Germline CDR1 MNHNS, CDR2 SASEGT. The V gene lost 3 bases and the J gene lost 2 bases, with 8 bases spanning the gap. The CDR3 is 13 amino acids. The chain's CDR3 is CASSDRGPYEQYF. The CDR3 DNA sequence: TGTGCCAGCAGTGATCGGGGTCCCTACGAGCAGTACTTC.

As concerns this clone: The identical CDR3 is also encoded by other nucleotide sequences in the sample. The chain links TRBV5-1 to TRBJ2-1; D remains ambiguous. The length of the CDR3 is 14 residues. Trimming left V 0 bases short and J 1 base short, with 5 bases between. Germline V gene data show CDR1 as SGHRS and CDR2 as YFSETQ. CDR3 DNA: TGCGCCAGCAGCTTGGCACAGTCCTACAATGAGCAGTTCTTC. This codes for CASSLAQSYNEQFF.

This chain connects TRBV13 to TRBJ1-2; TRBD1 aligns across 7 bases. CDR3 length: 15 amino acids. J was trimmed by 6 bases and V by 5 bases; bases with no gene match: 12. CDR1 is PRHDT, CDR2 FYEKMQ, per germline (reference sequence). CDR3 coding DNA: TGTGCCAGCAGCGCTTACAGGGGCGATACGGATGGCTACACCTTC. This translates into CASSAYRGDTDGYTF.

The J gene is TRBJ2-4, the V gene TRBV4-3, with D perhaps matching TRBD1 (6 bases). CDR1 is LGHNA, CDR2 YSLEER, per germline. The CDR3 contains 17 residues. Trimming cost V 0 bases and J 4 bases, with 16 bases left between them. Here the CDR3 DNA reads TGCGCCAGCAGCCAAGATCTAGTAGGGGGACCGAAAAACATTCAGTACTTC. It is translated as CASSQDLVGGPKNIQYF.